This TCR beta chain originates from a study of blood T cell repertoires in COVID-19. CDR3 length: 18 amino acids. The germline V gene encodes CDR1 MNHEY and CDR2 SVGEGT. The junction had 10 bases not matched to a gene; V was cut back by 5 bases and J by 2 bases. TCRdb's table, derived via immunoSEQ multiplex PCR, lists solely in-frame clones and lacks some. The data contain 200,000 to 250,000 clones, 82% of them singletons. This clone was detected many times. This receptor was identified in a woman aged 60 to 75 who had recovered from COVID-19. The sample comprised PBMCs or T cells enriched from blood (not recorded which). The chain employs TRBV6-2 or TRBV6-3 and TRBJ2-3; the match to TRBD2 covers 13 bases. As DNA, the CDR3 is TGTGCCAGCAGTGGGACTAGCGGGGCCCCGTCGGTCACAGATACGCAGTATTTT. Translation gives CASSGTSGAPSVTDTQYF.